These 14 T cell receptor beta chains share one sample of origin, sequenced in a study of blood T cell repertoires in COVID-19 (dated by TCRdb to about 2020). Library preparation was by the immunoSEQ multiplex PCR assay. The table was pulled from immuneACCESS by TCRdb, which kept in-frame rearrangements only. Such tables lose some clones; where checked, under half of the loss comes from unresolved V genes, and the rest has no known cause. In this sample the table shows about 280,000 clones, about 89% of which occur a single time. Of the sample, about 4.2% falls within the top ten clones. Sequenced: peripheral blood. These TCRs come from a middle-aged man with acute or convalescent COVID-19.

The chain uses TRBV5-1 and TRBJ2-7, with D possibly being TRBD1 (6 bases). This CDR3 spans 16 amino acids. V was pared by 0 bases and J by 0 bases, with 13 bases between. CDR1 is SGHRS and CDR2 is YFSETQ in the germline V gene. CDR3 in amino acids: CASSLGTVSYSYEQYF. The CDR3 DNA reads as TGCGCCAGCAGCTTGGGGACAGTTTCTTACTCCTACGAGCAGTACTTC.

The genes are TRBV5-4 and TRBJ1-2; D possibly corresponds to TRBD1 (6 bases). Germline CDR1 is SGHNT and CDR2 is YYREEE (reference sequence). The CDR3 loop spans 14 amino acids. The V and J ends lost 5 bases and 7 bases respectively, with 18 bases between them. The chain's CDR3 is CASSSPAGATGYTF. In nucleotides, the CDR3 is TGTGCCAGCAGTTCCCCCGCGGGGGCGACTGGCTACACCTTC.

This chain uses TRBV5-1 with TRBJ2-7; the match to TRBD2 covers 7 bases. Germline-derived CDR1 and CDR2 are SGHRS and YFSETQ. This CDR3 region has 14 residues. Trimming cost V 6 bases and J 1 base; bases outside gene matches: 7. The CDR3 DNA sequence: TGCGCCAGCACCTACACCGGGGGGTCCTACGAGCAGTACTTC. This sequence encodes CASTYTGGSYEQYF.

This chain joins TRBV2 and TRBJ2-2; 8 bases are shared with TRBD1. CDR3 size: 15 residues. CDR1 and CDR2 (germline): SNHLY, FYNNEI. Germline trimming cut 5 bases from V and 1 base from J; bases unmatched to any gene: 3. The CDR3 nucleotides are TGTGCCAGCAGTAGAGGACAGGGGAACACCGGGGAGCTGTTTTTT. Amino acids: CASSRGQGNTGELFF.

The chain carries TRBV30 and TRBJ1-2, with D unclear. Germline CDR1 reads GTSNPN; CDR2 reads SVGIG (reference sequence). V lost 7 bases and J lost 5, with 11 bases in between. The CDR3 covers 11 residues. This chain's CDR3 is CASEVLYGYTF. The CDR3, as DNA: TGTGCCTCCGAGGTATTGTATGGCTACACCTTC.

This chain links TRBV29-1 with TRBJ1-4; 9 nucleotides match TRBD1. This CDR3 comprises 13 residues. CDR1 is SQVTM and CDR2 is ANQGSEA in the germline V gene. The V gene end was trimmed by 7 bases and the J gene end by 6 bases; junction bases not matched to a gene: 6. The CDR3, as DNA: TGCAGCGCCTGGACAGGGGTCTATGAAAAACTGTTTTTT. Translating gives CSAWTGVYEKLFF.

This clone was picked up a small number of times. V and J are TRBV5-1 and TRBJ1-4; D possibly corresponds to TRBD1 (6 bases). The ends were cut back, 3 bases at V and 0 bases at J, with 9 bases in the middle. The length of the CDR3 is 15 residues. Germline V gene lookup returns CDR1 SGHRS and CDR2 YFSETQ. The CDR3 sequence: CASSSRTATNEKLFF. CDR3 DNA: TGCGCCAGCAGCTCGCGGACAGCAACTAATGAAAAACTGTTTTTT.

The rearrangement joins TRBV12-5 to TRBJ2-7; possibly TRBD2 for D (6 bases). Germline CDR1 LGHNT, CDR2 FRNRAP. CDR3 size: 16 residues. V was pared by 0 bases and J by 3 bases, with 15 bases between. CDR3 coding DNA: TGTGCTAGTGGTTTGGTACGTGGCGGGACGTACTACGAGCAGTACTTC. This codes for CASGLVRGGTYYEQYF.

The CDR3 loop is CASSQFGKAGGPGTGELFF. In nucleotides, the CDR3 is TGTGCCAGCAGCCAGTTCGGAAAGGCGGGGGGGCCGGGTACCGGGGAGCTGTTTTTT. This rearrangement joins TRBV9 to TRBJ2-2, with TRBD2 identical over 9 bases. The CDR3 runs 19 residues. Germline V lookup: CDR1 SGDLS, CDR2 YYNGEE. With 4 bases clipped from V and 5 bases from J, the junction kept 18 bases outside the gene matches.

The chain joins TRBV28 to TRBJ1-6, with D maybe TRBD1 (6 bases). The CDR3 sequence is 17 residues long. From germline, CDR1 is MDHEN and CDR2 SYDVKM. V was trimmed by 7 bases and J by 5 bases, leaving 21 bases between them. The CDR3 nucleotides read TGTGCCAGCAAAACTCCTAAGGGGACAACTAATAATTCACCCCTCCACTTT. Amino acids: CASKTPKGTTNNSPLHF.

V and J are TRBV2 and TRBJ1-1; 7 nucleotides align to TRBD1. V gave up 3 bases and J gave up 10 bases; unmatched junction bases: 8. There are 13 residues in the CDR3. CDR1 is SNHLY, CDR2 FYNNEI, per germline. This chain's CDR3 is CASSEIGTVRAFF. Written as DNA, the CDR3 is TGTGCCAGCAGTGAGATTGGGACAGTAAGAGCTTTCTTT.

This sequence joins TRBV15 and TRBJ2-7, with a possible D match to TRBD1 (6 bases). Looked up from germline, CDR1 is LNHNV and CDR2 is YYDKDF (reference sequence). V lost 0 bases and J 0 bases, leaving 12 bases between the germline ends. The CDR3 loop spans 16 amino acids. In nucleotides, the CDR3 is TGTGCCACCAGCAGAGATACCTTGACAGGCTCCTACGAGCAGTACTTC. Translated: CATSRDTLTGSYEQYF.

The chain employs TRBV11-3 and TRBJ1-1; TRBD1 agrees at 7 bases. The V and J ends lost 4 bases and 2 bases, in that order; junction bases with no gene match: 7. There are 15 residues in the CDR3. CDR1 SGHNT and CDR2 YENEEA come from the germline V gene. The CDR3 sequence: CASSSRTGPNTEAFF. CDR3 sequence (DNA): TGTGCCAGCAGCTCCCGGACAGGACCTAACACTGAAGCTTTCTTT.

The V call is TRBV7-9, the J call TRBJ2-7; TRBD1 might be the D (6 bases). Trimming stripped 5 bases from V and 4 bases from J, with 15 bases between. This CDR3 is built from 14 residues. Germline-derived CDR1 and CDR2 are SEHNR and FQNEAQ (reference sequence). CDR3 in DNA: TGTGCCAGCAGCCTTGCAGGGGTAGGGTACGAGCAGTACTTC. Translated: CASSLAGVGYEQYF.